Below, 2 T cell receptor beta chains from the same sample are listed, as sequenced in a study of blood T cell repertoires in COVID-19. Profiling relied on immunoSEQ multiplex PCR, and the TCRdb table lists in-frame clones only, not all of them. The top ten hold approximately 2.8% of the sample, which has over 200,000 clones, around 85% seen once. The sequenced material came from PBMCs or T cells enriched from blood (not recorded which). Every receptor here comes from a woman aged 45 to 65 in a cohort exposed to, infected with or recovered from COVID-19 (not recorded which).

This sequence joins TRBV3-1 (or the pseudogene TRBV3-2) and TRBJ1-2; 12 positions match TRBD1. Germline trimming cut 4 bases from V and 4 bases from J; bases unmatched to any gene: 10. The germline gives CDR1 LGHDT, CDR2 YNNKEL (reference sequence). This CDR3 is 17 amino acids long. In DNA, the CDR3 is TGTGCCAGCAGCCCCCGGGACAGGGGGCGCCCGGGCTATGGCTACACCTTC. The encoded protein is CASSPRDRGRPGYGYTF.

The rearrangement links TRBV2 to TRBJ1-5; 10 bases line up with TRBD1. Germline lookup yields CDR1 SNHLY and CDR2 FYNNEI. Losses at the gene ends were 8 bases for V and 6 bases for J; bases not matched to a gene: 4. The CDR3 sequence is 13 residues long. CDR3 region: CASGQGVTQPQHF. CDR3 sequence (DNA): TGTGCCAGCGGACAGGGGGTTACTCAGCCCCAGCATTTT.